The T cell receptor (beta chain) described here comes from a study of cytomegalovirus exposure and HLA in healthy donors. Overall study context: The roughly 120 million unique TCR beta sequences, from roughly 170 million T cells, were found by an earlier analysis. The study's findings and limits: An analysis done earlier found most TCR beta V segments productive about 87% or about 30% of the time. As a later analysis showed, a missense DCLRE1C variant was linked to trimming of TCR beta V- and J-genes.

Likely unrecorded immune exposures existed in these nominally healthy donors. J lost 0 bases, V lost 7 bases, and 14 bases had no gene match. In germline, CDR1 is MGHDK, CDR2 SYGVNS. The CDR3 sequence is 18 residues long. About this clone itself: What it recognizes is unknown.

It was with 60 Vbeta and 13 Jbeta primers that the PCR ran. The data were produced by immunoSEQ multiplex PCR, yet TCRdb's version contains in-frame clones alone and is incomplete. Its clone listing holds about 77,000 clones. The sequence was collected from a man aged 50 or older in good health and CMV-seropositive. The rearrangement joins TRBV25-1 to TRBJ1-4; 7 bases fit TRBD1. The sample taken for sequencing was PBMCs. The CDR3 DNA reads TGTGCCAGCACCGAGGCAGGGAGAAGGGGGCCAACTAATGAAAAACTGTTTTTT. It encodes CASTEAGRRGPTNEKLFF.